The present TCR beta chain was sequenced within a study of cytomegalovirus exposure and HLA in healthy donors. Study observations and caveats: In a later analysis, at a false discovery rate of 0.05, 15,000 to 20,000 TCR beta sequences were associated with HLA alleles. Within a later analysis, the majority of CMV-associated TCR beta chains appeared HLA-restricted. In an earlier analysis, in approximately 630 donors, most V segments appeared productive either ~90% or ~30% of the time. Further analysis was carried out later, and it showed several of the most significant clusters appearing linked to common viral pathogens.

The PCR had 60 Vbeta and 13 Jbeta primers. Profiled with immunoSEQ multiplex PCR; TCRdb holds only in-frame clones, not every one. Of roughly 92,000 clones in the sample, about four fifths were seen once. Germline CDR1 is LNHDA and CDR2 is SQIVND (reference sequence). The CDR3 is made up of 15 amino acids. Trimming pared 3 bases from V and 7 bases from J, leaving 15 bases between. This clone was observed a single time. What it binds is unknown. The source material was PBMCs. The chain has TRBV19 and TRBJ2-2, with D possibly being TRBD1 (6 bases). The TCR comes from a man aged 50-59 years in good health and CMV-seropositive. For the CDR3, the DNA is TGTGCCAGTAGTATTCTCCCGGGGACATACGGGGAGCTGTTTTTT. It yields the protein CASSILPGTYGELFF.